Listed here are 8 T cell receptor beta chains from one sample, sequenced in a study of shared clonotypes between healthy human individuals. Data came from immunoSEQ multiplex PCR; TCRdb stores just in-frame clones and leaves some out. The sample shows millions of clones, 93% of them seen only once. Sequencing input: naive CD4+ T cells from PBMCs. Documented subset: CD45RA+ positively selected. These receptors all come from a man aged 18 to 30 in good health. Some clones in this sample may be carry-over from other donors' samples.

The chain recombines TRBV19 with TRBJ1-5; TRBD1 matches at 8 bases. The CDR3 is made up of 12 amino acids. Germline V CDR1 and CDR2: LNHDA, SQIVND (reference sequence). The V gene end was trimmed by 11 bases and the J gene end by 6 bases; junction bases not matched to a gene: 6. Here the CDR3 DNA reads TGTGCCGGAGGACAGGGCCGTCAGCCCCAGCATTTT. Protein sequence: CAGGQGRQPQHF.

V usage is TRBV5-1 and J usage is TRBJ1-2, with D uncertain. Germline assignment: CDR1 SGHRS and CDR2 YFSETQ. V lost 5 bases to trimming and J lost 9 bases, with 8 bases between them. This CDR3 is built from 10 residues. In DNA form, the CDR3 reads TGCGCCAGCAGTCGGGCGTGCTACACCTTC. Translation gives CASSRACYTF. The variable domain in full, with the rest retrieved from reference TRBV5-1 and TRBJ1-2, is KAGVTQTPRYLIKTRGQQVTLSCSPISGHRSVSWYQQTPGQGLQFLFEYFSETQRNKGNFPGRFSGRQFSNSRSEMNVSTLELGDSALYLCASSRACYTFGSGTRLTVV.

V usage is TRBV28 and J usage is TRBJ2-6; weak D call: TRBD1 (6 bases). The CDR3 covers 14 residues. Germline assignment: CDR1 MDHEN and CDR2 SYDVKM. Trimming removed 7 bases at V and 2 bases at J, with 9 bases between. The CDR3 sequence is CASKQGPGANVLTF. CDR3 sequence (DNA): TGTGCCAGCAAACAGGGTCCTGGGGCCAACGTCCTGACTTTC. Using reference TRBV28 and TRBJ2-6 for the parts outside the CDR3, the full variable domain is DVKVTQSSRYLVKRTGEKVFLECVQDMDHENMFWYRQDPGLGLRLIYFSYDVKMKEKGDIPEGYSVSREKKERFSLILESASTNQTSMYLCASKQGPGANVLTFGAGSRLTVL.

V usage is TRBV5-5 and J usage is TRBJ2-7, with 12 bases aligning to TRBD2. Germline loops: CDR1 SGHKS, CDR2 YYEKEE (reference sequence). Trimming at V came to 4 bases and at J to 6 bases, leaving 11 bases not matched to a gene. CDR3 length: 16 amino acids. As DNA, the CDR3 is TGTGCCAGCAGCATGACTAGCGGGAGACTAAGGGGCGAGCAGTACTTC. Its translation is CASSMTSGRLRGEQYF.

The chain couples TRBV7-2 to TRBJ2-5; weak D call: TRBD1 (6 bases). The CDR3 consists of 13 residues. From germline, CDR1 is SGHTA and CDR2 FQGNSA. Trimming shortened V by 6 bases and J by 2 bases, and 10 bases separated the two germline ends. The CDR3, as DNA: TGTGCCAGCAGAGAACAGGGACAAGAGACCCAGTACTTC. This encodes CASREQGQETQYF.

The rearrangement links TRBV5-4 to TRBJ1-3; a possible D gene is TRBD1 (6 bases). This CDR3 has 15 residues. Trimming took 4 bases from V and 1 from J, leaving 12 bases between them. Germline V lookup: CDR1 SGHNT, CDR2 YYREEE (reference sequence). CDR3 nucleotide sequence: TGTGCCAGCAGCAAGCCCGGACAGTCTGGAAACACCATATATTTT. Translating gives CASSKPGQSGNTIYF.

CDR3 in DNA: TGTGCCTGGAGTGTATGGAGACTAGCGGGAGGCCGCTACGAGCAGTACTTC. Its translation is CAWSVWRLAGGRYEQYF. The chain uses TRBV30 and TRBJ2-5; 13 positions match TRBD2. The J call is in doubt because the DNA end fits TRBJ2-7 better. Germline CDR1 is GTSNPN and CDR2 is SVGIG (reference sequence). CDR3 length: 17 residues.

V usage is TRBV28 and J usage is TRBJ2-5; a weak D match, TRBD1 (5 bases). The germline V gene has CDR1 MDHEN and CDR2 SYDVKM. This CDR3 spans 15 amino acids. V dropped 7 bases and J dropped 1 base, with 16 bases sitting between them. The CDR3 region is CASTSPGMGQETQYF. CDR3 sequence (DNA): TGTGCCAGCACCTCACCAGGGATGGGCCAAGAGACCCAGTACTTC. Full variable domain (rest looked up from reference TRBV28 and TRBJ2-5): DVKVTQSSRYLVKRTGEKVFLECVQDMDHENMFWYRQDPGLGLRLIYFSYDVKMKEKGDIPEGYSVSREKKERFSLILESASTNQTSMYLCASTSPGMGQETQYFGPGTRLLVL.